This paragraph covers one T cell receptor beta chain sequence. Its target is not known. Nominally healthy donors were sampled, though unrecorded immune exposures were likely. Vbeta (60) and Jbeta (13) primers were used in the PCR. Profiling relied on immunoSEQ multiplex PCR, and the TCRdb table lists in-frame clones only, not all of them. This sample has fewer than 300,000 clones, with 86% found just once. This sample was taken from a study of cytomegalovirus exposure and HLA in healthy donors. Study-wide results and limits: In vitro confirmation showed three CMV-associated chains to be CMV antigen specific. Later on, an analysis found that several of the most significant clusters appeared to be linked to common viral pathogens, which included parvovirus B19.

CDR1 SGHDT and CDR2 YYEEEE come from the germline V gene. The CDR3 runs to 16 residues. J lost 9 bases, V lost 1 base, and 11 bases had no gene match. This chain uses TRBV5-6 with TRBJ2-2; 8 positions match TRBD2. The clonotype originates from a man in his forties in good health and CMV-seropositive. The sequencing sample was made of PBMCs. The CDR3 reads CASSLTGGALGRELFF. The CDR3 DNA reads TGTGCCAGCAGCTTGACGGGGGGGGCCCTTGGGAGGGAGCTGTTTTTT.